A single sample gave rise to the 4 T cell receptor beta chains below, sequenced in a study of Graves' ophthalmopathy and Graves' hyperthyroidism. As the template, RNA transcripts were used to amplify TCR beta CDR3 regions. Amplification began with first-round RT-PCR using HTBI primers, then second-round multiplex PCR was performed. A single record per CDR3 protein comes from TCRdb applying MiXCR to the multiplex PCR reads. The profile shows 200,000 to 300,000 distinct CDR3 sequences, around 50% of them singletons. Input material: peripheral blood. Source of these receptors: an adult man with Graves' ophthalmopathy.

This chain joins TRBV24-1 and TRBJ2-7; D is unclear. V lost 3 bases and J 3 bases, leaving 8 bases between the germline ends. The CDR3 runs to 13 residues. Germline CDR1 and CDR2: KGHDR and SFDVKD. CDR3 region: CATSDRYSYEQYF. In DNA, the CDR3 is TGTGCCACCAGTGATCGCTACAGCTACGAGCAGTACTTC.

This chain uses TRBV7-8 with TRBJ2-2; the match to TRBD2 covers 9 bases. Trimming at V came to 6 bases and at J to 4 bases, leaving 6 bases not matched to a gene. The CDR3 contains 15 residues. In germline, CDR1 is SGHVS, CDR2 FQNEAQ. CDR3 in amino acids: CASRTSGSPTGELFF. CDR3 nucleotide sequence: TGTGCCAGCAGAACTAGCGGGTCCCCCACCGGGGAGCTGTTTTTT.

This chain uses TRBV20-1 with TRBJ1-2, with a weak D call TRBD1 (5 bases). In germline, CDR1 is DFQATT, CDR2 SNEGSKA (reference sequence). Trimming shortened V by 5 bases and J by 6 bases, and 10 bases separated the two germline ends. This CDR3 comprises 11 residues. CDR3 in DNA: TGCAGTGCTCCGGGACTGGATGGCTACACCTTC. It codes for CSAPGLDGYTF.

The chain has TRBV9 and TRBJ2-7; D not resolved. Trimming took 4 bases from V and 5 from J, leaving 16 bases between them. CDR3 length: 14 amino acids. From germline, CDR1 is SGDLS and CDR2 YYNGEE. CDR3 in DNA: TGTGCCAGCAGCCCAACCATGAGCCAGGACGAGCAGTACTTC. Translated: CASSPTMSQDEQYF.